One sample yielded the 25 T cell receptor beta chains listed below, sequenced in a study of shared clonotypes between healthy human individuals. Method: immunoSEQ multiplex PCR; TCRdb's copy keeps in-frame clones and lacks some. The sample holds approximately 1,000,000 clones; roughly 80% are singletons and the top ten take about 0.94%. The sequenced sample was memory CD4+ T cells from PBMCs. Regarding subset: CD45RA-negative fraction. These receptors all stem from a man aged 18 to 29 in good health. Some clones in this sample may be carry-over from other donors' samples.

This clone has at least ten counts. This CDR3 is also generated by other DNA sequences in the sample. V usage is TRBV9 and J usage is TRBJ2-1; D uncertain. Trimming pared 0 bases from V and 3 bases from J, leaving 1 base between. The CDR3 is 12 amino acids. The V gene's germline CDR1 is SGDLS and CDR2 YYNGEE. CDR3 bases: TGTGCCAGCAGCGTAGGCTACAATGAGCAGTTCTTC. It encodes CASSVGYNEQFF. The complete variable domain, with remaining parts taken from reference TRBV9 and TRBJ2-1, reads DSGVTQTPKHLITATGQRVTLRCSPRSGDLSVYWYQQSLDQGLQFLIQYYNGEERAKGNILERFSAQQFPDLHSELNLSSLELGDSALYFCASSVGYNEQFFGPGTRLTVL.

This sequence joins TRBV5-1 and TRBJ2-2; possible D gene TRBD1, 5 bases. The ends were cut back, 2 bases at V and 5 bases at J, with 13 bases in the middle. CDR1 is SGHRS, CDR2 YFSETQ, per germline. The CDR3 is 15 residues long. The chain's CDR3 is CASSLSRVVTGELFF. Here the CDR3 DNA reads TGCGCCAGCAGCTTAAGCAGGGTCGTGACCGGGGAGCTGTTTTTT. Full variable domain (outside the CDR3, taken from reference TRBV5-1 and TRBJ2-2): KAGVTQTPRYLIKTRGQQVTLSCSPISGHRSVSWYQQTPGQGLQFLFEYFSETQRNKGNFPGRFSGRQFSNSRSEMNVSTLELGDSALYLCASSLSRVVTGELFFGEGSRLTVL.

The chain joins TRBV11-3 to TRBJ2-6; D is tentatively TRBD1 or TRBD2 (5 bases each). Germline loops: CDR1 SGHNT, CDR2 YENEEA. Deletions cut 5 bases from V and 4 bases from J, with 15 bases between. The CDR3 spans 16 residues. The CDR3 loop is CASSDPGTPGANVLTF. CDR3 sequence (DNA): TGTGCCAGCAGCGACCCCGGGACGCCCGGGGCCAACGTCCTGACTTTC. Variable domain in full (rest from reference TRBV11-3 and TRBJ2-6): EAGVVQSPRYKIIEKKQPVAFWCNPISGHNTLYWYLQNLGQGPELLIRYENEEAVDDSQLPKDRFSAERLKGVDSTLKIQPAELGDSAVYLCASSDPGTPGANVLTFGAGSRLTVL.

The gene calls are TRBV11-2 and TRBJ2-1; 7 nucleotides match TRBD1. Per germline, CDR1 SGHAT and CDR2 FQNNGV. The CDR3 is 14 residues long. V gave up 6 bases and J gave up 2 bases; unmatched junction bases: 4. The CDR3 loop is CASSSQGTYNEQFF. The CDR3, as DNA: TGTGCCAGCAGTTCACAGGGGACCTACAATGAGCAGTTCTTC.

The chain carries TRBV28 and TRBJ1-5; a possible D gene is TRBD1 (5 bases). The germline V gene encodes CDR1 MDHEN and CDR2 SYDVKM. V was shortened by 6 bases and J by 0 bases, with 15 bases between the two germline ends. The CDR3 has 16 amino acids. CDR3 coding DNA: TGTGCCAGCAGCCCCTCCGGGGCTTATAGCAATCAGCCCCAGCATTTT. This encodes CASSPSGAYSNQPQHF.

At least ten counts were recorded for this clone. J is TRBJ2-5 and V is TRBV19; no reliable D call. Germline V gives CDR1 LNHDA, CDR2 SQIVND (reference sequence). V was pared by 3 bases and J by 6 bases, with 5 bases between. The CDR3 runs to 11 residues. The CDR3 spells CASSMHQTQYF. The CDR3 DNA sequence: TGTGCCAGTAGTATGCACCAGACCCAGTACTTC.

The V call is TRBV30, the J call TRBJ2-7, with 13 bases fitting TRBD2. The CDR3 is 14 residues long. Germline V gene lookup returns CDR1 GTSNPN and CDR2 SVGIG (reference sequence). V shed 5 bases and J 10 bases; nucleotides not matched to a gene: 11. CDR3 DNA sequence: TGTGCCTGGTCACCGGGACTAGCGGGACTAGTACAGTACTTC. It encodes CAWSPGLAGLVQYF.

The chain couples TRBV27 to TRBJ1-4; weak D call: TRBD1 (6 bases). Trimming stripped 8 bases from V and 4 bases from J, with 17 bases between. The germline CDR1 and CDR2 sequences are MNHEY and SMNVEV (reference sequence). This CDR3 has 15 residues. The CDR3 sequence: CASGVRDTVNEKLFF. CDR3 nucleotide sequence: TGTGCCAGCGGGGTCCGGGACACAGTTAATGAAAAACTGTTTTTT.

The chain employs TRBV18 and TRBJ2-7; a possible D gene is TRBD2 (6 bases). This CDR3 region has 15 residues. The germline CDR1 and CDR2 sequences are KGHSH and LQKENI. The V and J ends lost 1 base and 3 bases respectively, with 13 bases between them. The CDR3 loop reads CASSPQDGGVYEQYF. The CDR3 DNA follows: TGTGCCAGCTCACCACAGGACGGGGGAGTCTACGAGCAGTACTTC.

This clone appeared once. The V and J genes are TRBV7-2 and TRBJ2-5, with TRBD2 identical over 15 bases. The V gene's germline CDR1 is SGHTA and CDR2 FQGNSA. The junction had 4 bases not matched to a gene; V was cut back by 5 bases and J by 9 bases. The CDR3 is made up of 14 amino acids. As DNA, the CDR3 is TGTGCCAGCAGCCCGGGACTAGCGGGAGGTGCCCAGTACTTC. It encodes CASSPGLAGGAQYF.

The CDR3 DNA follows: TGTGCCAGCAGCCAAGGGAGTTCAGGATCGGGCGGGGAGCTGTTTTTT. Translation: CASSQGSSGSGGELFF. The rearrangement joins TRBV4-2 to TRBJ2-2; D ambiguous. CDR1 LGHNA and CDR2 YNFKEQ come from the germline V gene. The germline V and J ends were trimmed by 1 base and 7 bases, with 16 bases remaining between them. This CDR3 is built from 16 residues.

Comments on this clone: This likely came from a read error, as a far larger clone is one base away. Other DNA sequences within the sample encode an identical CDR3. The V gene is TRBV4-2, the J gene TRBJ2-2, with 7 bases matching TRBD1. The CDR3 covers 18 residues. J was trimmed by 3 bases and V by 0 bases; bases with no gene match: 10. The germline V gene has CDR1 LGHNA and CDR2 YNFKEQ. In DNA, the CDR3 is TGTGCCAGCAGCCAAGAGAGCATTAGGACAGGATACACCGGGGAGCTGTTTTTT. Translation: CASSQESIRTGYTGELFF.

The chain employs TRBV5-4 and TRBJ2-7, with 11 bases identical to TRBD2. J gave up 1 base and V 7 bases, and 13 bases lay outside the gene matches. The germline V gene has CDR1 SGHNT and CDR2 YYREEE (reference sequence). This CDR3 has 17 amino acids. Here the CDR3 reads CASGASSGTSGSYEQYF. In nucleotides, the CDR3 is TGTGCCAGCGGCGCATCCTCCGGGACTAGCGGATCCTACGAGCAGTACTTC. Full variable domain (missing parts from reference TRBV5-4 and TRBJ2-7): ETGVTQSPTHLIKTRGQQVTLRCSSQSGHNTVSWYQQALGQGPQFIFQYYREEENGRGNFPPRFSGLQFPNYSSELNVNALELDDSALYLCASGASSGTSGSYEQYFGPGTRLTVT.

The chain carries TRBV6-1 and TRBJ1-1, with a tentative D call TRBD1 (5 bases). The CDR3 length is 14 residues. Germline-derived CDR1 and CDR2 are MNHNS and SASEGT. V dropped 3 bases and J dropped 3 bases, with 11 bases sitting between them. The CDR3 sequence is CASSDEGSYTEAFF. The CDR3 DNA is TGTGCCAGCAGTGACGAGGGGAGTTACACTGAAGCTTTCTTT.

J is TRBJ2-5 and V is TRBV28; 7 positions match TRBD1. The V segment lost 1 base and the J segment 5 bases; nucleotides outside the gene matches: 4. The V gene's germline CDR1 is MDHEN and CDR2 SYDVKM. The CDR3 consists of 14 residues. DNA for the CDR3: TGTGCCAGCAGTTTATTCGACAGGGTCGAGACCCAGTACTTC. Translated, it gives CASSLFDRVETQYF.

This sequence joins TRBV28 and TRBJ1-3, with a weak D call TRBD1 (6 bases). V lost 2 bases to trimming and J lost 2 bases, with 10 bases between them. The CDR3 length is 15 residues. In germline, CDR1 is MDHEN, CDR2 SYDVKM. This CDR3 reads CASSLGTGTGNTIYF. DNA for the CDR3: TGTGCCAGCAGTTTAGGTACAGGGACTGGAAACACCATATATTTT.

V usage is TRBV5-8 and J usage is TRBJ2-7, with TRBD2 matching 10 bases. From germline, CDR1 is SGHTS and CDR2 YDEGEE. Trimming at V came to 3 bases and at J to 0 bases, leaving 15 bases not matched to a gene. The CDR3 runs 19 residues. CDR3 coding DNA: TGTGCCAGCAGCTACCCGTTGGGTAGCGGGAGGACTAACTCCTACGAGCAGTACTTC. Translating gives CASSYPLGSGRTNSYEQYF.

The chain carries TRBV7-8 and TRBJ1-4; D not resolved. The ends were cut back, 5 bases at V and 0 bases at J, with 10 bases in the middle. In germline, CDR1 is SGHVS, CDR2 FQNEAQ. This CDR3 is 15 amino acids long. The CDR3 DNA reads TGTGCCAGCAGCGCCAGGACTGCAACTAATGAAAAACTGTTTTTT. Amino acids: CASSARTATNEKLFF.

The CDR3 is CASSQRATFNQPQHF. The CDR3 DNA is TGCGCCAGCAGCCAAAGGGCTACGTTCAATCAGCCCCAGCATTTT. The chain recombines TRBV4-1 with TRBJ1-5; D gene uncertain. Germline CDR1 MGHRA, CDR2 YSYEKL. This CDR3 has 15 residues. Deletions cut 2 bases from V and 3 bases from J, with 11 bases between.

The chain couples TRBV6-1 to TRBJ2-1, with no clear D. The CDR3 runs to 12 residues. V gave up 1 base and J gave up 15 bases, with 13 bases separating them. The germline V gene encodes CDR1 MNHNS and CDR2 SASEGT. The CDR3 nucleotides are TGTGCCAGCAGTGAAGACCTTCGAGGCCCGTTCTTC. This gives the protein CASSEDLRGPFF.

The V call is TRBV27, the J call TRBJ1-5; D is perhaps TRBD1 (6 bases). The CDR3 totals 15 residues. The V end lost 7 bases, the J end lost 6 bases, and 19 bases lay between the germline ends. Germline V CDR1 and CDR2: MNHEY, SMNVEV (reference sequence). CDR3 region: CASNAGRGAAQPQHF. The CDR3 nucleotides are TGTGCCAGCAATGCGGGGCGGGGGGCCGCTCAGCCCCAGCATTTT.

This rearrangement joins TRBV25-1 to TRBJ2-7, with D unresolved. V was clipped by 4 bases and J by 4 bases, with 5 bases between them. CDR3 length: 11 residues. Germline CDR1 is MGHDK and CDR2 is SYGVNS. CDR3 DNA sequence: TGTGCCAGCAGTGGGTTTTACGAGCAGTACTTC. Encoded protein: CASSGFYEQYF.

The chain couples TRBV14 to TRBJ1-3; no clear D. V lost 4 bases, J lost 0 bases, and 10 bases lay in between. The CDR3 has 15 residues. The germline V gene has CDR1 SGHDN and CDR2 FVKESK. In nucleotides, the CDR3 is TGTGCCAGCAGCCCCCGCGTACGCTCTGGAAACACCATATATTTT. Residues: CASSPRVRSGNTIYF.

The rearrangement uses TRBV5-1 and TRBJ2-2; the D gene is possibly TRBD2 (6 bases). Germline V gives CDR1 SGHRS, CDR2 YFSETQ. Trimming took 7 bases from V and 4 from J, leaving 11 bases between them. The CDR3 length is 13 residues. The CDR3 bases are TGCGCCAGCGGGGCGGGGAGCACCGGGGAGCTGTTTTTT. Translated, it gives CASGAGSTGELFF.

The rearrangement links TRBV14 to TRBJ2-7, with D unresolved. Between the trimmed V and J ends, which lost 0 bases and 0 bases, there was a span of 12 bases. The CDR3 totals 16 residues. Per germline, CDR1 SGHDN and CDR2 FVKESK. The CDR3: CASSQDWAFSSYEQYF. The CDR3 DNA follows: TGTGCCAGCAGCCAAGATTGGGCTTTTTCCTCCTACGAGCAGTACTTC.